Listed here is a single T cell receptor beta chain. This entry comes from a study of patients and donors after allogeneic stem cell transplantation. This CDR3 contains 16 residues. With V trimmed by 4 bases and J by 5 bases, 11 bases remained unmatched. Germline-derived CDR1 and CDR2 are SGHRS and YFSETQ. TCRdb reanalysed the RT-PCR reads using MiXCR and keeps one entry per CDR3 protein. The top ten hold under 6.5% of the sample, which has about 960,000 distinct CDR3 sequences, roughly 18% seen once. The specimen was blood, either unsorted or a sorted T cell fraction (not recorded which). The clonotype originates from a human donor who was either an allogeneic HSCT recipient or a stem cell or donor lymphocyte infusion donor (not recorded which). It is not recorded whose cells these are; they may come from a transplant donor. The chain joins TRBV5-1 to TRBJ2-7; 11 bases are shared with TRBD2. The chain's CDR3 is CASSLDPSGGINEQYF. DNA of the CDR3: TGCGCCAGCAGCCTCGATCCTAGCGGGGGGATAAACGAGCAGTACTTC.